The rows below give T cell receptor beta chains drawn from one sample of a study of identical twins. One entry per CDR3 protein, called by TCRdb with MiXCR from the 5' RACE reads. The sample consists of 1.5 million to 2 million distinct CDR3 sequences, about 32% of them appearing once. Sequencing was done on a sample of cord blood. The receptors come from a newborn girl in good health. Each CDR3 is given with its conserved first and last residue. The D gene is left open where the match is weak. Clone size is not always given. Where it is, it says once, few, many or a class for expanded clones.

size	V	J	D	DNA	CDR3
.	TRBV7-6	TRBJ2-3	TRBD2	TGTGCCAGCAGCTCCCCAACTAGCGGGGAAAGCACAGATACGCAGTATTTT	CASSSPTSGESTDTQYF
.	TRBV5-1	TRBJ1-1	.	TGCGCCAGCAGCTTAGGGGACTTATATTGGGGCACTGAAGCTTTCTTT	CASSLGDLYWGTEAFF
.	TRBV14	TRBJ2-1	.	TGTGCCAGCAGCCAAGCGGTACCCTTGTACAATGAGCAGTTCTTC	CASSQAVPLYNEQFF
few	TRBV10-3	TRBJ2-1	.	TGTGCCATCAGTGAGGAGGACGGAGGGATCGAGCAGTTCTTC	CAISEEDGGIEQFF
few	TRBV29-1	TRBJ2-4	.	TGCAGCGTACTCGGACCGAAAAACATTCAGTACTTC	CSVLGPKNIQYF
.	TRBV20-1	TRBJ2-1	TRBD2	TGCAGTGCCGCCCGTTTAGCGGGAGGGCCGGAGGAGCAGTTCTTC	CSAARLAGGPEEQFF
.	TRBV6-1	TRBJ2-3	TRBD1	TGTGCCAGCAGTTCTGGCCGGGACAGGGAGGGAGATACGCAGTATTTT	CASSSGRDREGDTQYF
once	TRBV20-1	TRBJ2-3	.	TGCAGTGCTATCGTTGGGTTCACAGATACGCAGTATTTT	CSAIVGFTDTQYF
.	TRBV7-9	TRBJ1-1	TRBD1	TGTGCCAGCAGCCGTCGGGACAGGGGGACTGAAGCTTTCTTT	CASSRRDRGTEAFF
.	TRBV7-2	TRBJ2-3	.	TGTGCCAGCAGCCGCCGGGCCCAAAGCACTGATACGCAGTATTTT	CASSRRAQSTDTQYF
many	TRBV27	TRBJ2-3	TRBD2	TGTGCCAGCAGTTTCCGGACTAGCGGGGGGACGCAGTATTTT	CASSFRTSGGTQYF